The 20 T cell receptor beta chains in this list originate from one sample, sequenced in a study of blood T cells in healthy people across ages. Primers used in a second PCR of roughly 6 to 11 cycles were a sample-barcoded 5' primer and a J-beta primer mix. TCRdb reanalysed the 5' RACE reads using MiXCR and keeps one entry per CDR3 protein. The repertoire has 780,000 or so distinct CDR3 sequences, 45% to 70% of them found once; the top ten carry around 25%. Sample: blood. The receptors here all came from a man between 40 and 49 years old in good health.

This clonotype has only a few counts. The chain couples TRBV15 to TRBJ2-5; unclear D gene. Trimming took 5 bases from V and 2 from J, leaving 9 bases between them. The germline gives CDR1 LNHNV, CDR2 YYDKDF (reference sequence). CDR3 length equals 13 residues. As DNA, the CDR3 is TGTGCCACCAGCCGAACAAATCAAGAGACCCAGTACTTC. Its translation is CATSRTNQETQYF.

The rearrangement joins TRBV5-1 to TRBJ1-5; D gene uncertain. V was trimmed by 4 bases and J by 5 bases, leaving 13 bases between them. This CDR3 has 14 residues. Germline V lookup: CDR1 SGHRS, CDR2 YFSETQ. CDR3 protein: CASSPDTGYQPQHF. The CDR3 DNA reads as TGCGCCAGCAGCCCCGATACCGGCTATCAGCCCCAGCATTTT. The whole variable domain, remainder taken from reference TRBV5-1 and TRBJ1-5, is KAGVTQTPRYLIKTRGQQVTLSCSPISGHRSVSWYQQTPGQGLQFLFEYFSETQRNKGNFPGRFSGRQFSNSRSEMNVSTLELGDSALYLCASSPDTGYQPQHFGDGTRLSIL.

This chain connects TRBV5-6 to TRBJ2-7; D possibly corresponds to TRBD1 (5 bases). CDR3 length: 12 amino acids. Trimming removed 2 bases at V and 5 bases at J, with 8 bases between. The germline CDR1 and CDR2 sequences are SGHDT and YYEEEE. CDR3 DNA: TGTGCCAGCAGCTTTTCACAGGACGAGCAGTACTTC. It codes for CASSFSQDEQYF.

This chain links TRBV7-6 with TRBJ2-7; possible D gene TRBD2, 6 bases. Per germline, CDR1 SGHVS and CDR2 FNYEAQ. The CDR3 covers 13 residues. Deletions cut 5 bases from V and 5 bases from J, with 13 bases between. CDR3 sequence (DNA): TGTGCCAGCAGCGGGCCCGGGGGAGACGAGCAGTACTTC. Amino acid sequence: CASSGPGGDEQYF.

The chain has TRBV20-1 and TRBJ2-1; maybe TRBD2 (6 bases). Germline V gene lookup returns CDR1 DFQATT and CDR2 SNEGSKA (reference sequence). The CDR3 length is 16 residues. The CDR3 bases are TGCAGCGCAGAGGAACTAGCCTCGAGCTCCTACAATGAGCAGTTCTTC. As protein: CSAEELASSSYNEQFF.

This CDR3 reads CASSLNGRGYTF. CDR3 DNA sequence: TGTGCCAGCAGCTTAAACGGACGGGGCTACACCTTC. The chain carries TRBV7-2 and TRBJ1-2; no clear D gene. V was cut by 2 bases and J by 8 bases, with 9 bases left in between. This CDR3 comprises 12 residues. Per the germline V gene, CDR1 is SGHTA and CDR2 is FQGNSA.

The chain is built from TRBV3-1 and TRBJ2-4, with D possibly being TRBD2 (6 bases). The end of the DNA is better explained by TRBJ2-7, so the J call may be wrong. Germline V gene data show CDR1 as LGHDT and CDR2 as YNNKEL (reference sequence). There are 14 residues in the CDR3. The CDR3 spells CASSQVLEGGEQYF. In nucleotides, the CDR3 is TGTGCCAGCAGCCAAGTGTTGGAGGGTGGCGAGCAGTACTTC.

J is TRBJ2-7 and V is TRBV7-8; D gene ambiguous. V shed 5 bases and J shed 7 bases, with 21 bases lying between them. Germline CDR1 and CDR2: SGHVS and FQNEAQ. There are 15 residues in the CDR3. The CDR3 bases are TGTGCCAGCAGCGCCTCCCGGAGTGGTTCGCGGGAGCAGTACTTC. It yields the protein CASSASRSGSREQYF.

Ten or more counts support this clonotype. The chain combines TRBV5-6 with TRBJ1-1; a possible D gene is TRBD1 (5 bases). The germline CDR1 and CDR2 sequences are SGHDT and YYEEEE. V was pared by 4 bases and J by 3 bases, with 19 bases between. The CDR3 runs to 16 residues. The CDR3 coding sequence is TGTGCCAGCAGCGGGGCTGCGGAAGGGAGGTACACTGAAGCTTTCTTT. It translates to CASSGAAEGRYTEAFF.

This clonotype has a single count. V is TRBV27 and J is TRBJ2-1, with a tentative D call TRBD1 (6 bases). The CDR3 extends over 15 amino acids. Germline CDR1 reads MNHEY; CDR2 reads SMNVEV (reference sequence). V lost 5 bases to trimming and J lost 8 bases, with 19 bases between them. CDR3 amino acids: CASSPNRVLPDEQFF. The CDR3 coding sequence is TGTGCCAGCAGTCCAAACAGGGTCCTGCCCGATGAGCAGTTCTTC.

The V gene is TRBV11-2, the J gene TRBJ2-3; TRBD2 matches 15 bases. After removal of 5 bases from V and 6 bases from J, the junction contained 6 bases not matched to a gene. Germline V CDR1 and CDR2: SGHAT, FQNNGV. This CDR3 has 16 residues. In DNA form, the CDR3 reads TGTGCCAGCAGCCACGGACTAGCGGGGGGGCCGGATACGCAGTATTTT. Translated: CASSHGLAGGPDTQYF.

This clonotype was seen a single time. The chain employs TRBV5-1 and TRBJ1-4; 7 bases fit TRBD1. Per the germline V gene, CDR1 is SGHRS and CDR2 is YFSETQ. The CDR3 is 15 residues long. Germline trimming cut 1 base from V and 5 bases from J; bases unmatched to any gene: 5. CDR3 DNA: TGCGCCAGCAGCTTGTCTGGGACAGCGAATGAAAAACTGTTTTTT. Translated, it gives CASSLSGTANEKLFF.

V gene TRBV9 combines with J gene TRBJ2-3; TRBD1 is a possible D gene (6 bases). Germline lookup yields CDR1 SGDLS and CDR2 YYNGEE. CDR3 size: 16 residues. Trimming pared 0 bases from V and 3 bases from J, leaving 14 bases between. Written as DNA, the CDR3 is TGTGCCAGCAGCGTAGAAGGCGCAGGGGAGACAGATACGCAGTATTTT. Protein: CASSVEGAGETDTQYF.

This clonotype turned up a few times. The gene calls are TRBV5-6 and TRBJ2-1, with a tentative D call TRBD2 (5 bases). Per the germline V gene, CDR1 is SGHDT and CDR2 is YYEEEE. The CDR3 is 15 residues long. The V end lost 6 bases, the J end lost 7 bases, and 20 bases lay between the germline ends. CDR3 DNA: TGTGCCAGCACCCCCTGGTCCCTCCGCGGGAATGAGCAGTTCTTC. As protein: CASTPWSLRGNEQFF.

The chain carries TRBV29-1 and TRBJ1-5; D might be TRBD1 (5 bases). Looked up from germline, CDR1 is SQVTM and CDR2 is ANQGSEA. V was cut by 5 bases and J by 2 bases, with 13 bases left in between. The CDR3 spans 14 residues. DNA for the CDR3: TGCAGCGTTAAGGAGGGGTCAGGCAATCAGCCCCAGCATTTT. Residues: CSVKEGSGNQPQHF.

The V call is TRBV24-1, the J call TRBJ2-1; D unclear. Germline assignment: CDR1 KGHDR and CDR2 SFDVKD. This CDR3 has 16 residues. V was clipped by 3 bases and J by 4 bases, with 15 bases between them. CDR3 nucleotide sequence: TGTGCCACCAGTGATCAAACACCTGAGGCTTACAATGAGCAGTTCTTC. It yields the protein CATSDQTPEAYNEQFF.

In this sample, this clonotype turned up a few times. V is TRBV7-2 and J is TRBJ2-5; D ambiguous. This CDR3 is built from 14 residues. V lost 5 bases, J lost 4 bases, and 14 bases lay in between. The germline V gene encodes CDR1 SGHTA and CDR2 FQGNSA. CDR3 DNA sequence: TGTGCCAGCAGCCCGTCCGGTTGGGGAGAGACCCAGTACTTC. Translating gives CASSPSGWGETQYF. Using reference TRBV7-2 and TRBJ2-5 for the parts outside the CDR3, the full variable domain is GAGVSQSPSNKVTEKGKDVELRCDPISGHTALYWYRQSLGQGLEFLIYFQGNSAPDKSGLPSDRFSAERTGGSVSTLTIQRTQQEDSAVYLCASSPSGWGETQYFGPGTRLLVL.

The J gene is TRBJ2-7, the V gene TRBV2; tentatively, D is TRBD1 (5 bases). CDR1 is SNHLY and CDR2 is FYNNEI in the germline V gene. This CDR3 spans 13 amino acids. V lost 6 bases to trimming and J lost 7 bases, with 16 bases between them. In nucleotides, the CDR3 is TGTGCCAGCAGCGAATCGGCAGGGTGGGAGCAGTACTTC. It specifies CASSESAGWEQYF. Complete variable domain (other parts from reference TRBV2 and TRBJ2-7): EPEVTQTPSHQVTQMGQEVILRCVPISNHLYFYWYRQILGQKVEFLVSFYNNEISEKSEIFDDQFSVERPDGSNFTLKIRSTKLEDSAMYFCASSESAGWEQYFGPGTRLTVT.

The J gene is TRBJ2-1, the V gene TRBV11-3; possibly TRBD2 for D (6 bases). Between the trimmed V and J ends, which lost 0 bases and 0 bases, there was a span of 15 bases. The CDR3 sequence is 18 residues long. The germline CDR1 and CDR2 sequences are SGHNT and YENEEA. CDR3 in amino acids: CASSLDRGLRSSYNEQFF. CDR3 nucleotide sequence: TGTGCCAGCAGCTTAGATCGGGGACTCAGGAGCTCCTACAATGAGCAGTTCTTC.

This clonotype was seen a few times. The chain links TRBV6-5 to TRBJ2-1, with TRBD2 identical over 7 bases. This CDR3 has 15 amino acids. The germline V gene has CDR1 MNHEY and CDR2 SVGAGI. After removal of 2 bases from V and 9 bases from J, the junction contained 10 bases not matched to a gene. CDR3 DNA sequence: TGTGCCAGCAGTTACGGACTCGGGAGGACGGGTGAGCAGTTCTTC. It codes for CASSYGLGRTGEQFF.